This record looks at one TCR beta chain sequence and its context. Its antigen has not been determined. Base quality data are lacking; no much larger clone is found one base away. The cohort was made up of several hundred healthy bone marrow donors. At the time of sampling, all cohort members were nominally healthy, though unrecorded immune exposures were likely present. The donor was CMV seropositive and was included in the group of 290 or so seropositive cohort members. A peripheral blood sample was provided by each donor, and peripheral blood mononuclear cells were used for TCR beta sequencing. The Qiagen DNeasy Blood Extraction Kit was used to extract genomic DNA from the blood cell samples. The sample originates from a study of cytomegalovirus exposure and HLA in healthy donors (dated by TCRdb to 2015 to 2018). In terms of the full investigation: An earlier analysis of around 600 of the donors reported approximately 300 Gb of sequence data and some 120 million unique TCR beta sequences from about 200 million T cells. Around 320 gigabases of sequencing data and 80 million or so unique TCR sequences were included in an early release covering over 600 HLA-typed donors. Of the roughly 390 genotyped donors, less than 90% were placed in the genetic ancestry cluster associated with self-reported Caucasian donors. The aim of the study was to test whether cataloging public T cell receptors could identify signatures of past pathogen exposure. The T cell repertoires of 666 subjects were profiled by immunosequencing and related to cytomegalovirus serostatus. In addition to the first cohort of 650 to 800 subjects, a separate validation cohort of approximately 110 different subjects was used. To predict cytomegalovirus infection status, the study brought together high-throughput TCR immunosequencing, statistical association of individual TCRs with disease status, and machine learning. To study patterns of TCR occurrence, a later analysis re-analyzed previously published TCR beta repertoires from around 700 donors and added high-resolution HLA genotyping. Rather than using new phenotypic data, the later analysis identified candidate immune exposures from TCR beta sequences and from how often those sequences occurred across donors. In an earlier analysis of a few hundred of the donors, high-throughput TCR beta sequencing was used to judge whether each TCR beta V gene segment behaved as functional or pseudogenic. Donor age, sex, ethnicity and CMV serostatus were collected together with the repertoire data. In a later genetic analysis, genome-wide SNP genotypes for about 65% of the roughly 700 donors were used, and that subset was treated as a discovery cohort. Every repertoire in the discovery cohort had been generated on one and the same sequencing platform. HLA typing included class I and class II loci at four-digit resolution. Typing coverage differed by locus: A, B, C, DRB1 and DQB1 were typed in about 620-630 donors, DQA1 in about 510, DPA1 in some 610, and DPB1 in 472. Several DR-DQ haplotypes were handled as single units for association and clustering, since linkage in the cohort was strong. Among 300 to 500 genotyped donors of the cohort, an average of about 240,000 unique TCR beta nucleotide sequences was sequenced per donor, of which about 19% were non-productive. What the authors observed across the whole study: In a later analysis, most CMV-associated TCR beta chains were found to appear HLA-restricted, with HLA associations seemingly driven largely by CMV exposure. In an earlier analysis of some 550 of the donors, most TCR beta V segments were observed in productive rearrangements about 87% or about 30% of the time, broadly matching IMGT annotations. At a false discovery rate of 0.05, a later analysis linked some 18,000 TCR beta sequences to specific HLA alleles. When HLA alleles, especially DR and DQ, strongly co-occurred, attributing TCR associations to individual alleles was difficult. The study gave a list of over 150 TCR beta chains associated with cytomegalovirus. Because HLA typing was unavailable for some donors at each locus, only the typed subset was used in association tests. A further reported finding was that TCR beta sequences accurately predicted the HLA-A and HLA-B alleles for most subjects in the first cohort. In vitro tests confirmed that a few of the cytomegalovirus-associated TCR beta chains recognize cytomegalovirus antigens. Most TCR sequences were seen in very few donors, while some public TCRs were found in many individuals. A later genetic analysis associated a missense DCLRE1C variant with V-gene and J-gene trimming of TCR beta chains, and an independent cohort replicated the association. Presence/absence analyses assumed roughly uniform sequencing depth across donors, an assumption that may not hold. In a later analysis, TCR association rates were found to vary across HLA loci, with the most associated TCRs seen for DRB1 alleles and the fewest for HLA-C alleles. Only TCR beta chains were sequenced in this cohort, and the absence of alpha or paired-chain data limited detectable features. A group of highly shared sequence variants was considered likely to be a technical artifact of the sequencing pipeline. Several of the top co-occurrence clusters appeared to be linked to parvovirus B19, influenza, CMV and Epstein-Barr virus, according to a later analysis. The earlier analysis of around 600 of the donors excluded approximately 15 rarely observed V segments, including chromosome 9 orphons, because counts were too low. For the cohort, immune exposure information was limited to CMV serostatus. Correlated functional status among segregating V segments might be attributable to linkage disequilibrium, but an unknown experimental factor could not be ruled out. In a later analysis, HLA-associated TCR beta chains were found to be more clonally expanded and to have lower generation probabilities than equally common non-associated chains. A later genetic analysis reported fewer N-insertions in productive TCRs among donors in an Asian-associated ancestry cluster than the roughly 620-donor mean. The 87-base-pair reads could not distinguish some IMGT-functional V segments, including TRBV6-2 and TRBV6-3, so those segments were excluded. The authors suggested that the approach could potentially be extended to other disease states and immunological phenotypes. The classifier was reported to diagnose cytomegalovirus status with high specificity and sensitivity in both the original and validation cohorts.

Library construction relied on the immunoSEQ multiplex PCR assay. The multiplex PCR relied on a mix of 60 forward primers for TCR Vbeta segments and 13 reverse primers for TCR Jbeta segments. Amplification of the CDR3 region of rearranged TCR beta genes was performed with a multiplex PCR assay on genomic DNA. On the Illumina HiSeq System, the amplified TCR beta libraries were sequenced as 87-base-pair reads. Per the original workflow: A later analysis counted about 80 million unique TCR beta chains across the roughly 700 repertoires, and approximately 11 million of these chains were shared by at least two donors. To remove PCR and sequencing errors, raw reads were error-corrected and collapsed into unique sequences using a nearest-neighbor algorithm that merged closely related sequences. To assign V, D and J gene segments, CDR3 sequences were aligned to IMGT reference sequences. For a sequence to be retained, a match of at least six nucleotides was required to both a V gene segment and a J gene segment. Rearrangements were classified as productive when the CDR3 lacked stop codons and remained in frame with V and J, and all other rearrangements were classified as non-productive. CDR3 was defined according to IMGT convention as the region running from the second conserved V-encoded cysteine to the conserved J-encoded phenylalanine. In an earlier analysis of roughly 580 of the donors, sequences lacking an unambiguous match to a single V gene segment were excluded. An earlier analysis of a few hundred of the donors classified V segments as functional when productive rearrangements were above 56.7% and as segregating when the standard deviation between donors was above 5%. A statistical classification framework was built for diagnosing cytomegalovirus status from the catalog of TCR beta chain sequences. In a later analysis, TCR nucleotide sequences were compared against IMGT/GENE-DB human TR gene sequences so that V and J genes could be assigned. A later analysis assigned CDR3 sequences and most-parsimonious VDJ recombination scenarios with the TCRdist pipeline. A later analysis defined each TCR beta chain by its CDR3 amino acid sequence plus V-gene family, and excluded reads lacking a unique V-gene family. A later analysis removed several hundred highly shared, low-generation-probability nucleotide sequences to deal with suspected cross-contamination and a sequencing artifact. A later analysis calculated a clonal expansion index for each public chain from normalized within-repertoire ranks of inferred template counts. In a later analysis, generation probabilities were computed using a VDJ recombination model fitted to out-of-frame rearrangements, and the results were checked against IGoR. In a later analysis, hypergeometric tests were used to score TCR-TCR, TCR-HLA and TCR-CMV co-occurrence, with a repertoire-size bias correction applied to TCR pairs. To estimate false discovery rates, a later analysis permuted the HLA or CMV assignments 20 times. In a later analysis, co-occurring TCRs were grouped using DBSCAN, with TCRdist sequence similarity added in when clustering inside HLA-allele-positive subsets. Repertoires with fewer than 30,000 or more than 120,000 public chains, plus five repertoires with anomalous nucleotide sharing, were excluded from co-occurrence clustering. Not all clones reach the TCRdb copy of this immuneACCESS table, which keeps in-frame sequences only. Checked studies attribute under half of the gap to unresolved V genes and leave the rest unexplained. V, J and clone size derive from that table, while D and trimming were established from the DNA sequence. Here the sample has some 250,000 clones; roughly 82% occur a single time. In total, the top ten clones hold more than 5% of the sample.

Inclusive of the bounding cysteine and phenylalanine, the CDR3 is 14 residues long. The only DNA kept is the CDR3, 42 bases in frame from the first base. V lost 0 bases and J lost 3 bases; the stretch between them is 9 bases long. The germline V gene (reference sequence) gives CDR1 as MNHNY and CDR2 as SVGAGI. Recombination linked TRBV6-6 to TRBJ2-7, with the D gene call left open. Sample: PBMCs. This receptor was taken from a woman between 35 and 50 years old in good health and CMV-seropositive. The DNA is as follows: TGTGCCAGCAGTTACTCTGTCAGTTACTACGAGCAGTACTTC. Its protein reads: CASSYSVSYYEQYF.